This T cell receptor beta chain came from a study of OX40 agonist ivuxolimab in advanced cancers. Autoimmune disease history or systemic immunosuppression disqualified patients. Trimming shortened V by 4 bases and J by 5 bases, and 11 bases separated the two germline ends. Germline loops: CDR1 KGHSH, CDR2 LQKENI. This CDR3 comprises 13 residues. Sequencing used immunoSEQ multiplex PCR; TCRdb keeps in-frame clones, though not all of them. Of tens of thousands of clones in the sample, around 85% are singletons; the top ten hold less than 3.5%. J is TRBJ2-5 and V is TRBV18; D call uncertain. This TCR came from an adult with an advanced solid tumor such as melanoma, head and neck, liver or kidney cancer. Sequencing was performed on CD4+ or CD8+ T cells sorted from blood, taken in a trial of the OX40 agonist ivuxolimab. The CDR3 nucleotides read TGTGCCAGCTCACAGGGTCCCAGGGAGACCCAGTACTTC. The encoded protein is CASSQGPRETQYF.